These 14 T cell receptor beta chains were all obtained from the same sample, sequenced in a study of tumor-infiltrating lymphocytes in localized non-small cell lung cancer. Only in-frame clones appear in the TCRdb table, and some are missing; sequencing was by immunoSEQ multiplex PCR. The sample lists 15,000 to 20,000 clones; 60% to 85% were seen once. What was sequenced was lung tumor tissue. These receptors all stem from a human donor with non-small cell lung cancer.

The CDR3 DNA is TGTGCCAGCTCCCCTAGCACAGATACGCAGTATTTT. Amino acid sequence: CASSPSTDTQYF. The V and J genes are TRBV18 and TRBJ2-3; unclear D gene. Germline-derived CDR1 and CDR2 are KGHSH and LQKENI. The CDR3 spans 12 residues. The V end was cut by 6 bases, the J end by 0 bases, with 4 bases between.

J is TRBJ2-1 and V is TRBV10-2, with D possibly being TRBD2 (6 bases). The germline CDR1 and CDR2 sequences are WSHSY and SAAADI. CDR3 length equals 17 residues. V was shortened by 4 bases and J by 4 bases, with 20 bases between the two germline ends. The CDR3 here is CASSAGASPSNYNEQFF. The CDR3 DNA sequence: TGCGCCAGCAGTGCGGGAGCTAGCCCGTCCAATTACAATGAGCAGTTCTTC.

The chain carries TRBV4-2 and TRBJ1-2; 9 nucleotides align to TRBD1. V lost 4 bases, J lost 2 bases, and 8 bases stayed unmatched. CDR1 LGHNA and CDR2 YNFKEQ come from the germline V gene. The CDR3 extends over 16 amino acids. The CDR3 region is CASSPGDREGNYGYTF. The CDR3 DNA follows: TGTGCCAGCAGCCCGGGGGACAGGGAAGGAAACTATGGCTACACCTTC.

This clone was seen only a few times. The J gene is TRBJ1-2, the V gene TRBV6-5, with TRBD1 identical over 12 bases. This CDR3 is built from 15 residues. CDR1 and CDR2 (germline): MNHEY, SVGAGI. Germline trimming cut 6 bases from V and 5 bases from J; bases unmatched to any gene: 7. The CDR3 nucleotides are TGTGCCAGCAGGTCGGGACAGGGGGCGTTGTATGGCTACACCTTC. Translating it yields CASRSGQGALYGYTF.

This chain links TRBV2 with TRBJ1-4; 8 bases are shared with TRBD1. V lost 5 bases, J lost 2 bases, and 1 base stayed unmatched. This CDR3 has 14 residues. CDR1 and CDR2 from the germline V gene are SNHLY and FYNNEI. CDR3 residues: CASSRTGTNEKLFF. The CDR3 DNA sequence: TGTGCCAGCAGTAGGACAGGGACTAATGAAAAACTGTTTTTT.

This chain connects TRBV11-2 to TRBJ1-1, with unresolved D. The CDR3 spans 13 residues. V dropped 1 base and J dropped 6 bases, with 9 bases sitting between them. In germline, CDR1 is SGHAT, CDR2 FQNNGV. The CDR3 loop is CASSLVEGAEAFF. The CDR3 DNA sequence: TGTGCCAGCAGCTTAGTTGAAGGCGCTGAAGCTTTCTTT.

The chain joins TRBV30 to TRBJ1-5; D is ambiguous. Germline V gives CDR1 GTSNPN, CDR2 SVGIG (reference sequence). Trimming took off 1 base at V and 0 bases at J, with 7 bases between the two ends. The CDR3 is 14 amino acids. DNA of the CDR3: TGTGCCTGGAGTGGACACGATAGCAATCAGCCCCAGCATTTT. Translating it yields CAWSGHDSNQPQHF.

This chain links TRBV25-1 with TRBJ1-2, with 7 nucleotides matching TRBD1. The ends lost 6 bases at V and 4 bases at J; junction bases unmatched: 5. The CDR3 is 13 amino acids. Germline lookup yields CDR1 MGHDK and CDR2 SYGVNS. For the CDR3, the DNA is TGTGCCAGCAGCAGGGACAGCACCTATGGCTACACCTTC. It encodes CASSRDSTYGYTF.

The V gene is TRBV19, the J gene TRBJ2-1, with unresolved D. Looked up from germline, CDR1 is LNHDA and CDR2 is SQIVND (reference sequence). This CDR3 has 14 amino acids. V shed 5 bases and J shed 11 bases, with 19 bases lying between them. CDR3 region: CASSAAQPGSQQFF. CDR3 nucleotides: TGTGCCAGTAGTGCCGCGCAGCCCGGCAGCCAGCAGTTCTTC.

This clone was recorded only once. This chain uses TRBV7-9 with TRBJ2-3; D gene unclear. The CDR3 extends over 14 amino acids. V was cut by 2 bases and J by 0 bases, with 6 bases left in between. CDR1 SEHNR and CDR2 FQNEAQ come from the germline V gene (reference sequence). CDR3 loop: CASSLYGSTDTQYF. In DNA form, the CDR3 reads TGTGCCAGCAGCTTATACGGAAGCACAGATACGCAGTATTTT.

This clone showed up just once. The chain joins TRBV19 to TRBJ1-5; weak D call: TRBD1 (5 bases). CDR3 length equals 15 residues. With 2 bases removed from V and 7 bases from J, the gap between germline ends came to 15 bases. Germline V lookup: CDR1 LNHDA, CDR2 SQIVND (reference sequence). CDR3 region: CASSIFAGGGQPQHF. The CDR3 region has the DNA TGTGCCAGTAGTATATTCGCCGGGGGAGGCCAGCCCCAGCATTTT.

The chain carries TRBV11-3 and TRBJ2-1; no clear D. CDR1 and CDR2 from the germline V gene are SGHNT and YENEEA. This CDR3 comprises 16 residues. V was shortened by 0 bases and J by 9 bases, with 18 bases between the two germline ends. The CDR3 reads CASSLDQTVRRCEQFF. The CDR3, as DNA: TGTGCCAGCAGCTTAGATCAAACGGTTCGGAGATGTGAGCAGTTCTTC. Looking up the rest from reference TRBV11-3 and TRBJ2-1 gives the full variable domain: EAGVVQSPRYKIIEKKQPVAFWCNPISGHNTLYWYLQNLGQGPELLIRYENEEAVDDSQLPKDRFSAERLKGVDSTLKIQPAELGDSAVYLCASSLDQTVRRCEQFFGPGTRLTVL.

This clone is a singleton in its sample. This sequence joins TRBV4-2 and TRBJ1-6; D remains unclear. Trimming pared 0 bases from V and 4 bases from J, leaving 4 bases between. The CDR3 extends over 14 amino acids. Germline assignment: CDR1 LGHNA and CDR2 YNFKEQ. The CDR3 here is CASSQDKYNSPLHF. Written as DNA, the CDR3 is TGTGCCAGCAGCCAAGATAAGTATAATTCACCCCTCCACTTT.

In its sample, this clone was seen a few times. The chain employs TRBV5-1 and TRBJ2-7; 9 bases are a match to TRBD1. The V and J ends lost 4 bases and 3 bases, in that order; junction bases with no gene match: 8. Per germline, CDR1 SGHRS and CDR2 YFSETQ. This CDR3 is 15 amino acids long. The CDR3, as DNA: TGCGCCAGCAGCACCTCAACAGGGGGCTTCTACGAGCAGTACTTC. Protein product: CASSTSTGGFYEQYF.